This TCR beta chain was found in a study of cytomegalovirus exposure and HLA in healthy donors. Overall study findings and caveats: Specificity of a few CMV-associated chains for CMV antigens was verified in vitro.

CDR3 length equals 12 residues. V was pared by 1 base and J by 8 bases, with 8 bases between. Per germline, CDR1 MGHRA and CDR2 YSYEKL. Vbeta (60) and Jbeta (13) primers were used in the PCR. Here immunoSEQ multiplex PCR was the method, and the copy in TCRdb shows in-frame clones only, minus some. This table has over 150,000 clones, 65% to 80% appearing once. This clone turned up a few times. What it recognizes is unknown. Sequences were obtained from PBMCs. The sequence was collected from a woman aged 50 to 60 in good health and CMV-seropositive. This chain joins TRBV4-1 and TRBJ1-2; unclear D gene. The CDR3 is CASSQAAGGYTF. The CDR3 DNA reads TGCGCCAGCAGCCAAGCTGCGGGGGGCTACACCTTC.